Presented here are 5 T cell receptor beta chains from one specimen sequenced in a study of shared clonotypes between healthy human individuals. TCRdb keeps only in-frame clones here, not all; method: immunoSEQ multiplex PCR. The table has 2.3 million or so clones, 85% to 95% seen once. The sample comprised naive CD4+ T cells from PBMCs. Subset of the sample: CD45RA+ positively selected. Every receptor here comes from a man between 18 and 35 years old in good health. Some clones in this sample may be carry-over from other donors' samples.

This clone came up once. The rearrangement uses TRBV29-1 and TRBJ2-1; 12 bases line up with TRBD1. The germline gives CDR1 SQVTM, CDR2 ANQGSEA. The CDR3 has 14 residues. V trimming: 6 bases; J trimming: 9 bases; junction bases outside the gene matches: 9. The chain's CDR3 is CSVAAGTGGTEQFF. The CDR3 nucleotides are TGCAGCGTCGCAGCCGGGACAGGGGGCACTGAGCAGTTCTTC.

The chain employs TRBV28 and TRBJ1-5; 10 nucleotides line up with TRBD1. CDR3 size: 16 residues. Germline CDR1 is MDHEN and CDR2 is SYDVKM. Unmatched junction bases numbered 11, after V lost 5 bases and J lost 7 bases. CDR3 in DNA: TGTGCCAGCAGTCCTCCGGGACAGGGGATTTTACAGCCCCAGCATTTT. Translation: CASSPPGQGILQPQHF. Full variable domain (remainder filled in from reference TRBV28 and TRBJ1-5): DVKVTQSSRYLVKRTGEKVFLECVQDMDHENMFWYRQDPGLGLRLIYFSYDVKMKEKGDIPEGYSVSREKKERFSLILESASTNQTSMYLCASSPPGQGILQPQHFGDGTRLSIL.

The chain couples TRBV7-2 to TRBJ2-7, with a weak D call TRBD1 (5 bases). Deletions cut 5 bases from V and 0 bases from J, with 14 bases between. The CDR3 length is 15 residues. Germline V lookup: CDR1 SGHTA, CDR2 FQGNSA. The CDR3, as DNA: TGTGCCAGCAGCCGTTGGGGCGGCAGCTCCTACGAGCAGTACTTC. The encoded protein is CASSRWGGSSYEQYF.

The chain has TRBV6-1 and TRBJ1-2; possible D gene TRBD1, 6 bases. The CDR3 covers 14 residues. Germline values: CDR1 MNHNS, CDR2 SASEGT. The V and J ends lost 3 bases and 3 bases respectively, with 11 bases between them. CDR3 loop: CASSDPGAHYGYTF. CDR3 coding DNA: TGTGCCAGCAGTGACCCGGGGGCCCACTATGGCTACACCTTC.

J is TRBJ2-2 and V is TRBV7-9; TRBD2 matches at 7 bases. Germline CDR1 is SEHNR and CDR2 is FQNEAQ (reference sequence). V gave up 5 bases and J gave up 1 base; unmatched junction bases: 7. The CDR3 runs 16 residues. CDR3: CASSPRGLRNTGELFF. The CDR3 nucleotides are TGTGCCAGCAGCCCTAGGGGACTAAGGAACACCGGGGAGCTGTTTTTT.